Sequencing of this T cell receptor beta chain was carried out in a study of Graves' ophthalmopathy and Graves' hyperthyroidism. Transcripts of RNA were the source for amplifying TCR beta CDR3 regions. Scientists carried out first-round RT-PCR using HTBI primers and then a second-round multiplex PCR. Via MiXCR, TCRdb re-called the multiplex PCR reads, giving one row per CDR3 protein. The data show about 550,000 distinct CDR3 sequences, roughly 39% seen once. In this sample, this clonotype turned up many times. The sample consisted of peripheral blood or thyroid tissue (not recorded which). The sequence came from an adult man with Graves' hyperthyroidism.

The CDR3 reads CASSPWQGRLQPQHF. The DNA for the CDR3 is TGTGCCAGCAGTCCCTGGCAGGGGCGGCTTCAGCCCCAGCATTTT. The chain joins TRBV6-6 to TRBJ1-5; D is possibly TRBD1 (6 bases). The CDR3 runs 15 residues. V was pared by 5 bases and J by 6 bases, with 17 bases between. Germline assignment: CDR1 MNHNY and CDR2 SVGAGI (reference sequence).